These 26 T cell receptor beta chains share one sample of origin, sequenced in a study of T cells in Graves' hyperthyroidism and ophthalmopathy. The CDR3 regions of TCR beta were amplified from RNA transcripts. During a first-round RT-PCR of the TCR CDR3, the HTBI primer set was used. MiXCR, run by TCRdb on the multiplex PCR reads, gives a single entry per CDR3 protein. The sample yields just over 550,000 distinct CDR3 sequences, just over 45% seen once. The sequencing sample was made of peripheral blood or thyroid tissue (not recorded which). These receptors were taken from a woman aged 18-29 years with Graves' hyperthyroidism.

Points on this clonotype: A much larger clone differs from this one at a single base, so this may be a read error. The genes are TRBV2 and TRBJ1-2; the match to TRBD1 covers 9 bases. The CDR3 covers 14 residues. Germline-derived CDR1 and CDR2 are SNHLY and FYNNEI. CDR3 bases: TGTGCCAGCAGTTACCAACAGGGGGCTTATGGCCACACCTTC. This sequence encodes CASSYQQGAYGHTF.

The J gene is TRBJ1-1, the V gene TRBV2, with a tentative D call TRBD1 (6 bases). V shed 5 bases and J shed 7 bases, with 14 bases lying between them. The CDR3 runs to 13 residues. The germline V gene has CDR1 SNHLY and CDR2 FYNNEI. The CDR3 here is CASSFEVGGEAFF. The DNA for the CDR3 is TGTGCCAGCAGTTTCGAGGTAGGGGGTGAAGCTTTCTTT.

The chain recombines TRBV10-3 with TRBJ1-4; no definite D call. V dropped 2 bases and J dropped 4 bases, with 8 bases sitting between them. This CDR3 has 14 amino acids. Germline V gives CDR1 ENHRY, CDR2 SYGVKD. The CDR3 loop reads CAISEVTVNEKLFF. In nucleotides, the CDR3 is TGTGCCATCAGTGAGGTGACGGTTAATGAAAAACTGTTTTTT.

This clonotype turned up a few times. The chain carries TRBV29-1 and TRBJ2-2; possible D gene TRBD1, 6 bases. The CDR3 runs 14 residues. Germline loops: CDR1 SQVTM, CDR2 ANQGSEA. The ends were cut back, 5 bases at V and 7 bases at J, with 17 bases in the middle. CDR3 DNA: TGCAGCGTTCTTGGGCAGGGGCGCAGCGGGGAGCTGTTTTTT. Encoded protein: CSVLGQGRSGELFF.

J is TRBJ1-1 and V is TRBV7-9; D may be TRBD1 (6 bases). The CDR3 contains 11 residues. CDR1 and CDR2 (germline): SEHNR, FQNEAQ (reference sequence). V dropped 11 bases and J dropped 0 bases, with 7 bases sitting between them. CDR3 sequence (DNA): TGTGCCTGGACAGTGAACACTGAAGCTTTCTTT. Protein: CAWTVNTEAFF.

Remarks on this clonotype: A read error may account for a junction end that differs from germline. The chain carries TRBV24-1 and TRBJ2-5; TRBD1 or TRBD2 may be the D gene (5 bases each). This CDR3 has 14 residues. From germline, CDR1 is KGHDR and CDR2 SFDVKD. DNA of the CDR3: TGTGCCAGCAGTGATTCAGGGAGAAAAGAGACCCAGTACTTC. This translates into CASSDSGRKETQYF.

The table lists this clonotype with many counts. The gene calls are TRBV25-1 and TRBJ1-1; D unclear. Germline loops: CDR1 MGHDK, CDR2 SYGVNS. The CDR3 is 14 residues long. Trimming stripped 3 bases from V and 0 bases from J, with 8 bases between. Here the CDR3 reads CASSEGRMNTEAFF. DNA of the CDR3: TGTGCCAGCAGTGAGGGCCGCATGAACACTGAAGCTTTCTTT.

The CDR3 is CASSPSQDRNTEAFF. The DNA for the CDR3 is TGTGCCAGCAGCCCATCCCAGGACAGGAACACTGAAGCTTTCTTT. The J gene is TRBJ1-1, the V gene TRBV7-6; D might be TRBD1 (6 bases). V lost 5 bases and J lost 1, with 14 bases in between. This CDR3 spans 15 amino acids. CDR1 SGHVS and CDR2 FNYEAQ come from the germline V gene.

Only a few counts were recorded for this clonotype. The CDR3 nucleotides read TGCAGTGCTAGCGGACTGACCAATCAGCCCCAGCATTTT. This encodes CSASGLTNQPQHF. This chain links TRBV20-1 with TRBJ1-5; no reliable D call. The CDR3 has 13 residues. The ends were cut back, 3 bases at V and 3 bases at J, with 9 bases in the middle. The germline gives CDR1 DFQATT, CDR2 SNEGSKA (reference sequence).

This clonotype was counted between two and nine times. This chain uses TRBV10-3 with TRBJ2-2, with TRBD1 matching 7 bases. V shed 11 bases, J shed 1 base, and the junction held 13 bases outside the gene matches. Germline V gene lookup returns CDR1 ENHRY and CDR2 SYGVKD. This CDR3 comprises 16 residues. CDR3 sequence: CAVASGTVMNTGELFF. CDR3 bases: TGTGCCGTAGCCTCCGGGACAGTGATGAACACCGGGGAGCTGTTTTTT.

This clonotype has only a few counts. The V call is TRBV4-3, the J call TRBJ1-5, with 10 bases matching TRBD1. The CDR3 spans 16 residues. From germline, CDR1 is LGHNA and CDR2 YSLEER. Trimming at V came to 2 bases and at J to 4 bases, leaving 5 bases not matched to a gene. DNA for the CDR3: TGCGCCAGCAGCCAACCCCGACAGGGGGCGAATCAGCCCCAGCATTTT. It specifies CASSQPRQGANQPQHF.

V and J are TRBV19 and TRBJ1-1, with D unresolved. Germline lookup yields CDR1 LNHDA and CDR2 SQIVND (reference sequence). V shed 1 base and J shed 4 bases, with 13 bases lying between them. The CDR3 contains 15 residues. CDR3 residues: CASSIGGRVVTEAFF. CDR3 nucleotides: TGTGCCAGTAGTATAGGCGGGAGGGTAGTCACTGAAGCTTTCTTT.

The rearrangement links TRBV15 to TRBJ1-1; the D gene is possibly TRBD1 (5 bases). The CDR3 loop spans 15 amino acids. CDR1 and CDR2 from the germline V gene are LNHNV and YYDKDF (reference sequence). The ends were cut back, 3 bases at V and 3 bases at J, with 14 bases in the middle. Here the CDR3 DNA reads TGTGCCACCAGCAGCTTGCGGGGCGGCGACACTGAAGCTTTCTTT. Translating gives CATSSLRGGDTEAFF.

The V and J genes are TRBV10-3 and TRBJ1-2; possible D gene TRBD1, 5 bases. The CDR3 is 12 residues long. The germline V and J ends were trimmed by 10 bases and 2 bases, with 11 bases remaining between them. Germline lookup yields CDR1 ENHRY and CDR2 SYGVKD. For the CDR3, the DNA is TGTGCCACCACCCAGGGCAACTATGGCTACACCTTC. It is translated as CATTQGNYGYTF.

This clonotype was detected a few times. This chain links TRBV4-3 with TRBJ2-5; tentative D call: TRBD2 (6 bases). The CDR3 spans 14 residues. V was trimmed by 7 bases and J by 0 bases, leaving 12 bases between them. Per germline, CDR1 LGHNA and CDR2 YSLEER. CDR3 bases: TGCGCCAGCACCAGCGGGCTGTACCAAGAGACCCAGTACTTC. Encoded protein: CASTSGLYQETQYF.

This clonotype was observed at least ten times. This sequence joins TRBV10-3 and TRBJ1-2, with 8 nucleotides matching TRBD1. Germline V gene sequence: CDR1 ENHRY, CDR2 SYGVKD. The CDR3 spans 15 residues. V was pared by 1 base and J by 5 bases, with 6 bases of the junction left unmatched. CDR3 DNA sequence: TGTGCCATCAGTGAGTTGCAGGGGGCCAGGTATGGCTACACCTTC. It yields the protein CAISELQGARYGYTF.

The V and J genes are TRBV20-1 and TRBJ1-1; D ambiguous. CDR3 length: 15 residues. Germline CDR1 DFQATT, CDR2 SNEGSKA (reference sequence). The germline V and J ends were trimmed by 2 bases and 0 bases, with 13 bases remaining between them. DNA of the CDR3: TGCAGTGCTAGAATGGCAACGCCTATGAACACTGAAGCTTTCTTT. Protein product: CSARMATPMNTEAFF.

This clonotype was detected only a few times. The gene calls are TRBV10-3 and TRBJ2-6; no reliable D call. Trimming cost V 4 bases and J 5 bases, with 0 bases left between them. The germline CDR1 and CDR2 sequences are ENHRY and SYGVKD. This CDR3 is built from 11 residues. The CDR3 spells CAISGANVLTF. DNA for the CDR3: TGTGCCATCAGTGGGGCCAACGTCCTGACTTTC.

This clonotype was seen a few times. This chain joins TRBV2 and TRBJ2-7; 9 bases fit TRBD1. The V gene's germline CDR1 is SNHLY and CDR2 FYNNEI. J was trimmed by 5 bases and V by 11 bases; bases with no gene match: 10. CDR3 length equals 13 residues. CDR3 region: CAGAGTGTNEQYF. In DNA, the CDR3 is TGTGCCGGGGCCGGGACAGGGACGAACGAGCAGTACTTC.

The J gene is TRBJ2-2, the V gene TRBV14; no reliable D call. Germline V lookup: CDR1 SGHDN, CDR2 FVKESK. V gave up 1 base and J gave up 1 base, with 7 bases separating them. This CDR3 spans 15 amino acids. The CDR3 DNA follows: TGTGCCAGCAGCCAAGTTGAAAAGAACACCGGGGAGCTGTTTTTT. This encodes CASSQVEKNTGELFF.

The chain is built from TRBV25-1 and TRBJ2-1; TRBD2 agrees at 7 bases. The V segment lost 8 bases and the J segment 4 bases; nucleotides outside the gene matches: 5. This CDR3 is 13 amino acids long. Germline V gives CDR1 MGHDK, CDR2 SYGVNS. The CDR3 DNA reads TGTGCCAGCGTCGGGACTACGTACAATGAGCAGTTCTTC. Encoded protein: CASVGTTYNEQFF.

This clonotype was seen a handful of times. V usage is TRBV12-3 or TRBV12-4 and J usage is TRBJ1-6; D is unresolved. The CDR3 contains 13 residues. V gave up 5 bases and J gave up 9 bases, with 11 bases separating them. In nucleotides, the CDR3 is TGTGCCAGCAGTCCTATACCCGTTTCACCCCTCCACTTT. Amino acids: CASSPIPVSPLHF.

This clonotype was seen only a few times. The chain employs TRBV12-3 or TRBV12-4 and TRBJ2-5; 7 nucleotides line up with TRBD1. CDR3 length: 15 residues. V trimming: 7 bases; J trimming: 1 base; junction bases outside the gene matches: 9. CDR3 region: CASTSPRTGQETQYF. DNA of the CDR3: TGTGCCAGCACCTCTCCCCGGACAGGCCAAGAGACCCAGTACTTC.

About this clonotype itself: With a far larger clone one base away, a read error is the likely cause. The V gene is TRBV7-9, the J gene TRBJ2-7; tentatively, D is TRBD1 or TRBD2 (5 bases each). The germline gives CDR1 SEHNR, CDR2 FQNEAQ (reference sequence). Trimming pared 3 bases from V and 2 bases from J, leaving 8 bases between. The CDR3 has 13 amino acids. The CDR3 loop is CASSFGAAYEQYF. CDR3 DNA: TGTGCCAGCAGCTTCGGGGCCGCCTACGAGCAGTACTTC.

The sample holds one count of this clonotype. At one boundary the junction diverges from the germline segment, which might be a read error. This chain connects TRBV2 to TRBJ1-2; D call uncertain. The CDR3 is made up of 12 amino acids. The germline V gene has CDR1 SNHLY and CDR2 FYNNEI. CDR3 sequence reads: CVSSTWQEGYTF. CDR3 sequence (DNA): TGTGTCAGCAGTACCTGGCAGGAAGGCTACACCTTC.

The chain links TRBV25-1 to TRBJ1-6; D not certain. The germline gives CDR1 MGHDK, CDR2 SYGVNS. There are 14 residues in the CDR3. Trimming removed 10 bases at V and 8 bases at J, with 18 bases between. The CDR3 protein is CANPGDKVDSPLHF. In DNA, the CDR3 is TGTGCCAACCCGGGAGACAAGGTGGATTCACCCCTCCACTTT.